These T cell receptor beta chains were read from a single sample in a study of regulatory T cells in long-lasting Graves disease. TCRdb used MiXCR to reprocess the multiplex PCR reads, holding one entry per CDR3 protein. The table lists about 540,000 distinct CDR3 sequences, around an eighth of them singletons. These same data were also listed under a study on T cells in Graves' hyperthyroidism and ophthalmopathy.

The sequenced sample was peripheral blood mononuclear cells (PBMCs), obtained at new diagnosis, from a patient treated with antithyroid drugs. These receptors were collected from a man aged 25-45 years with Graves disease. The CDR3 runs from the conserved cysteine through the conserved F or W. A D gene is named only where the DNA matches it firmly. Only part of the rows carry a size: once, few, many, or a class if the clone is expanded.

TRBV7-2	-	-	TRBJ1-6	CASRLPSSSYNSPLHF	TGTGCCAGCAGACTACCTTCGAGCTCCTATAATTCACCCCTCCACTTT
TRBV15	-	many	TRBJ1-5	CATSSRRVGNQPQHF	TGTGCCACCAGCAGCCGCAGGGTTGGCAATCAGCCCCAGCATTTT
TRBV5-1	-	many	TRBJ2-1	CASRGWQIYNEQFF	TGCGCCAGCAGAGGTTGGCAAATATACAATGAGCAGTTCTTC
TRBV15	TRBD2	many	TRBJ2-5	CATSWGLAGAETQYF	TGTGCCACCAGCTGGGGACTAGCGGGAGCAGAGACCCAGTACTTC
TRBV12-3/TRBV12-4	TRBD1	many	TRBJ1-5	CASSFLATGGQPQHF	TGTGCCAGCAGTTTCTTGGCCACAGGGGGTCAGCCCCAGCATTTT
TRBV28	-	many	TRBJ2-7	CASSLKFQMGEQYF	TGTGCCAGCAGTTTAAAGTTCCAGATGGGGGAGCAGTACTTC
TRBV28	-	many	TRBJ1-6	CASSNGGSPLHF	TGTGCCAGCAGTAACGGGGGCTCACCCCTCCACTTT
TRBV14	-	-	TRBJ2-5	CASSPLRSAETQYF	TGTGCCAGCAGCCCCCTTAGGAGCGCAGAGACCCAGTACTTC
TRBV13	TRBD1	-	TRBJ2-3	CASSTRDRDTDTQYF	TGTGCCAGCAGCACCCGGGACAGGGACACAGATACGCAGTATTTT
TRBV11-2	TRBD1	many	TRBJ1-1	CASSLRPGTEFNTEAFF	TGTGCCAGCAGCCTTAGACCCGGGACAGAGTTTAACACTGAAGCTTTCTTT